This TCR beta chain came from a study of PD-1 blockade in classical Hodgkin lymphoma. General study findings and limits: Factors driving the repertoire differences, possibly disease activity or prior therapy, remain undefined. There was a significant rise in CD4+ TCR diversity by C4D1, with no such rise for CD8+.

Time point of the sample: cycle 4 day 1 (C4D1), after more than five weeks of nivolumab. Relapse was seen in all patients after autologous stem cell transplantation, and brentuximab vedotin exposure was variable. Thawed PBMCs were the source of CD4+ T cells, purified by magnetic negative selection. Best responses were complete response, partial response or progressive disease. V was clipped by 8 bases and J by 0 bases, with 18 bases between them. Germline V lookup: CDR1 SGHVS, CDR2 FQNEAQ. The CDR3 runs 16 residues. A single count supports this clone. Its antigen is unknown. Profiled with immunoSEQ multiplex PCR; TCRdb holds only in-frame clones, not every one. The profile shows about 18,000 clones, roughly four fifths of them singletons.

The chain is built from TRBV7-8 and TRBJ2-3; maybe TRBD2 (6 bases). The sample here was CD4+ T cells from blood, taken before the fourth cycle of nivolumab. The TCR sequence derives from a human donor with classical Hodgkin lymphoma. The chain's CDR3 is CASQSFYAGSTDTQYF. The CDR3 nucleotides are TGTGCCAGCCAATCTTTCTATGCGGGGAGCACAGATACGCAGTATTTT.